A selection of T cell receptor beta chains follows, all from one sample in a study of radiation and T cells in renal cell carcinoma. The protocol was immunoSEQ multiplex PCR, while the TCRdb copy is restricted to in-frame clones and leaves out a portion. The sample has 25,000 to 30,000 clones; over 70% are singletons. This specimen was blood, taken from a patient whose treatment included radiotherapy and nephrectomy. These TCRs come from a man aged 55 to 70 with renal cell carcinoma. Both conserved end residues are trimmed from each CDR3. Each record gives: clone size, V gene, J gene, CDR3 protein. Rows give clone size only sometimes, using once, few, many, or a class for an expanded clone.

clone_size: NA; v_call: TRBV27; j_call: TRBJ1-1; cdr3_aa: ASSLWGRYTEAF
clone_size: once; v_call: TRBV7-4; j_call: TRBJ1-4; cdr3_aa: ASSFKGRATNEKLF
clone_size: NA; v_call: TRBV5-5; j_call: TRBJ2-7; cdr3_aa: ASTVGGGPLGN
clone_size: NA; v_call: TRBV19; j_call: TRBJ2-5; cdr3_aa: ASRTGKETQY
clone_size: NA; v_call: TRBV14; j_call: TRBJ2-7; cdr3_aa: ASSRPGLEASYEQY
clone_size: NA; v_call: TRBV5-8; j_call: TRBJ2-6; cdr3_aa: ASSLFGRSGANVLT
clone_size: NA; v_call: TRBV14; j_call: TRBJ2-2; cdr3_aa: ASSQDLLAALAGELF
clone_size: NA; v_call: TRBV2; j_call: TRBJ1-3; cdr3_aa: ASSFYGNTIY
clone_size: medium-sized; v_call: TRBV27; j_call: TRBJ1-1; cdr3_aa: ASSLGQGWRTEAF
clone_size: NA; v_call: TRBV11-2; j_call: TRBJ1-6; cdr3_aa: ASSLGGGNPLH
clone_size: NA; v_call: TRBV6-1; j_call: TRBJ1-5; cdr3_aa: ASSGTGHNQPQH
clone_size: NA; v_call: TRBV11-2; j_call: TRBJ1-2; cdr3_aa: ASSLDFSPSYGYT
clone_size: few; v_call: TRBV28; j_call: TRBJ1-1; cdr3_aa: ASSSGQIMNTEAF
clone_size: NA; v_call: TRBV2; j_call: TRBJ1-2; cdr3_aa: ASRTGGTGGYT
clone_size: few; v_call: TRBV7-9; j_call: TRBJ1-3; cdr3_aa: ASSPVVGTGFLTGNTIY
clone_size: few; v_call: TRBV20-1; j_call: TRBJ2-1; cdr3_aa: SASIYNEQF
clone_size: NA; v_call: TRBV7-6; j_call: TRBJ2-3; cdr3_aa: ASSSVAGGPDTQY
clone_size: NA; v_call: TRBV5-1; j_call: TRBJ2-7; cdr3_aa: ASLGQSSGEQY
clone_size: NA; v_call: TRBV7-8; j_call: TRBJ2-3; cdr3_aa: ASSLRRESADTQY